This entry lists 30 T cell receptor beta chains sequenced from one sample in a study of shared clonotypes between healthy human individuals. Data came from immunoSEQ multiplex PCR; TCRdb stores just in-frame clones and leaves some out. The data hold under 2.5 million clones, with roughly 92% observed a single time. Input material: naive CD4+ T cells from PBMCs. Subset indicated: CD45RA+ positively selected. These receptors were obtained from a young man in good health. Some clones in this sample may be carry-over from other donors' samples.

The chain is built from TRBV28 and TRBJ2-7; TRBD1 or TRBD2 may be the D gene (5 bases each). The CDR3 is 14 amino acids. Germline V gene lookup returns CDR1 MDHEN and CDR2 SYDVKM. V was cut by 2 bases and J by 4 bases, with 12 bases left in between. The CDR3 region is CASSLGGTGYEQYF. Here the CDR3 DNA reads TGTGCCAGCAGTTTAGGGGGAACCGGGTACGAGCAGTACTTC. Combining the CDR3 with reference TRBV28 and TRBJ2-7 gives the whole variable domain DVKVTQSSRYLVKRTGEKVFLECVQDMDHENMFWYRQDPGLGLRLIYFSYDVKMKEKGDIPEGYSVSREKKERFSLILESASTNQTSMYLCASSLGGTGYEQYFGPGTRLTVT.

The J gene is TRBJ1-1, the V gene TRBV19; 9 nucleotides align to TRBD1. The CDR3 contains 16 residues. Germline V gene sequence: CDR1 LNHDA, CDR2 SQIVND (reference sequence). Trimming cost V 6 bases and J 4 bases; bases outside gene matches: 12. Written as DNA, the CDR3 is TGTGCCAGTAGCCGGGGACAGGGCAGTTTGAGCACTGAAGCTTTCTTT. Amino acid sequence: CASSRGQGSLSTEAFF.

The chain carries TRBV7-2 and TRBJ1-1; no clear D. Trimming shortened V by 8 bases and J by 3 bases, and 10 bases separated the two germline ends. This CDR3 region has 12 residues. Germline assignment: CDR1 SGHTA and CDR2 FQGNSA. The CDR3 nucleotides are TGTGCCAGCGACCGAGGATACACTGAAGCTTTCTTT. The encoded protein is CASDRGYTEAFF.

The rearrangement uses TRBV9 and TRBJ2-3; 9 nucleotides align to TRBD1. From germline, CDR1 is SGDLS and CDR2 YYNGEE. The CDR3 totals 13 residues. The V gene end was trimmed by 2 bases and the J gene end by 9 bases; junction bases not matched to a gene: 4. For the CDR3, the DNA is TGTGCCAGCAGCGTCGGGGACAGGGAAACGCAGTATTTT. It is translated as CASSVGDRETQYF.

The chain links TRBV7-2 to TRBJ2-1; 12 positions agree with TRBD2. Germline trimming cut 0 bases from V and 3 bases from J; bases unmatched to any gene: 9. CDR1 is SGHTA, CDR2 FQGNSA, per germline. CDR3 length: 19 amino acids. The CDR3 DNA sequence: TGTGCCAGCAGCTTAGCTCTAGCGGGAGGGCCTGTGAGCTACAATGAGCAGTTCTTC. This codes for CASSLALAGGPVSYNEQFF.

V and J are TRBV6-1 and TRBJ1-2, with D possibly TRBD1 on 5 matching bases. The germline V and J ends were trimmed by 2 bases and 8 bases, with 21 bases remaining between them. There are 16 residues in the CDR3. CDR1 is MNHNS and CDR2 is SASEGT in the germline V gene. Here the CDR3 reads CASSETGTPNYGGYTF. The CDR3 region has the DNA TGTGCCAGCAGTGAAACCGGGACTCCTAACTATGGCGGCTACACCTTC.

The J gene is TRBJ1-2, the V gene TRBV7-2; TRBD1 is a possible D gene (5 bases). The V gene lost 3 bases and the J gene lost 3 bases, with 8 bases spanning the gap. Per the germline V gene, CDR1 is SGHTA and CDR2 is FQGNSA. The CDR3 length is 13 residues. The DNA for the CDR3 is TGTGCCAGCAGCTTGAACAGGCACTATGGCTACACCTTC. Translating it yields CASSLNRHYGYTF.

The V call is TRBV5-6, the J call TRBJ1-3; D is ambiguous. From germline, CDR1 is SGHDT and CDR2 YYEEEE. The V end was cut by 0 bases, the J end by 3 bases, with 10 bases between. The CDR3 consists of 15 residues. The CDR3 sequence: CASSLALEGGNTIYF. Here the CDR3 DNA reads TGTGCCAGCAGCTTGGCCCTCGAAGGTGGAAACACCATATATTTT.

This clone was detected once. CDR3 sequence (DNA): TGTGCCAGCAGTGAAAGGACAGGGGGCGGGACTGAAGCTTTCTTT. This translates into CASSERTGGGTEAFF. The chain links TRBV2 to TRBJ1-1, with 11 bases lining up with TRBD1. Trimming took 2 bases from V and 5 from J; bases not matched to a gene: 4. The CDR3 runs 15 residues. The germline V gene encodes CDR1 SNHLY and CDR2 FYNNEI.

The V and J genes are TRBV23-1 and TRBJ2-5; TRBD1 might be the D (6 bases). TRBV23-1 is identified as an open reading frame with a role that is uncertain. The ends were cut back, 0 bases at V and 0 bases at J, with 20 bases in the middle. The CDR3 runs to 19 residues. The chain's CDR3 is CASSQSCQGTYLYQETQYF. The CDR3, as DNA: TGCGCCAGCAGTCAATCATGCCAGGGGACCTATCTGTACCAAGAGACCCAGTACTTC.

Comments on this clone: This sample also contains other DNA sequences that code for the same CDR3. This chain links TRBV29-1 with TRBJ1-5, with unresolved D. The CDR3 runs to 12 residues. In germline, CDR1 is SQVTM, CDR2 ANQGSEA. The V end was cut by 4 bases, the J end by 5 bases, with 9 bases between. The DNA for the CDR3 is TGCAGCGTTGGTGAGGGAGATCAGCCCCAGCATTTT. This encodes CSVGEGDQPQHF.

Notes on this clone: Mismatch with germline at one junction end may stem from a read error. This rearrangement joins TRBV7-9 to TRBJ2-5; 10 positions agree with TRBD2. The CDR3 spans 14 residues. Germline values: CDR1 SEHNR, CDR2 FQNEAQ (reference sequence). The CDR3 here is CASSLAGVGETQYF. CDR3 nucleotide sequence: TGTGCCAGCAGCCTAGCGGGAGTGGGGGAGACCCAGTACTTC.

The chain couples TRBV27 to TRBJ2-7; D is possibly TRBD1 (7 bases). V lost 6 bases, J lost 4 bases, and 16 bases lay in between. This CDR3 comprises 14 residues. Germline V gene lookup returns CDR1 MNHEY and CDR2 SMNVEV (reference sequence). The CDR3 sequence: CASSYRGGDYEQYF. Here the CDR3 DNA reads TGTGCCAGCAGCTACAGGGGAGGCGATTACGAGCAGTACTTC.

The chain carries TRBV28 and TRBJ2-5, with a possible D match to TRBD2 (6 bases). Germline V CDR1 and CDR2: MDHEN, SYDVKM. CDR3 length: 13 amino acids. V dropped 10 bases and J dropped 2 bases, with 14 bases sitting between them. The CDR3 protein is CATRRGAQETQYF. CDR3 nucleotides: TGTGCCACCCGGAGGGGCGCACAAGAGACCCAGTACTTC.

This chain uses TRBV4-2 with TRBJ2-7; D is unclear. Per germline, CDR1 LGHNA and CDR2 YNFKEQ. The V end lost 4 bases, the J end lost 5 bases, and 21 bases lay between the germline ends. The CDR3 is 16 residues long. CDR3 amino acids: CASSRPTGPTPHEQYF. The CDR3 coding sequence is TGTGCCAGCAGCCGACCAACGGGCCCTACCCCCCACGAGCAGTACTTC.

Regarding this clone: This same CDR3 is encoded by further DNA sequences in the sample. CDR3 nucleotides: TGTGCCTGGAATCCAGCTAACTATGGCTACACCTTC. Amino acids: CAWNPANYGYTF. V gene TRBV30 combines with J gene TRBJ1-2; no definite D call. The V and J ends lost 4 bases and 0 bases respectively, with 6 bases between them. The CDR3 is made up of 12 amino acids. The germline V gene encodes CDR1 GTSNPN and CDR2 SVGIG (reference sequence).

The sample holds a few counts of this clone. The chain employs TRBV2 and TRBJ1-1; no definite D call. Germline V gene data show CDR1 as SNHLY and CDR2 as FYNNEI. V was clipped by 2 bases and J by 1 base, with 8 bases between them. This CDR3 region has 14 residues. CDR3 bases: TGTGCCAGCAGTGAAAGAGGGAGGAACACTGAAGCTTTCTTT. Its translation: CASSERGRNTEAFF.

For this clone: Different DNA sequences within this sample yield the same CDR3. V and J are TRBV27 and TRBJ1-2, with no clear D. The germline V gene encodes CDR1 MNHEY and CDR2 SMNVEV (reference sequence). The CDR3 is made up of 15 amino acids. The V and J ends lost 3 bases and 4 bases respectively, with 15 bases between them. The CDR3 sequence is CASSLRGIRSYGYTF. The DNA for the CDR3 is TGTGCCAGCAGTTTGAGAGGCATAAGGTCCTATGGCTACACCTTC.

This chain joins TRBV5-5 and TRBJ1-4; D may be TRBD1 (5 bases). CDR1 is SGHKS and CDR2 is YYEKEE in the germline V gene (reference sequence). The V and J ends lost 4 bases and 5 bases respectively, with 15 bases between them. The CDR3 sequence is 15 residues long. CDR3 residues: CASSIGRGVNEKLFF. As DNA, the CDR3 is TGTGCCAGCAGCATAGGTCGGGGGGTGAATGAAAAACTGTTTTTT.

The rearrangement joins TRBV6-5 to TRBJ2-4; D may match TRBD1 or TRBD2 (5 bases each). The CDR3 runs to 14 residues. With 6 bases removed from V and 8 bases from J, the gap between germline ends came to 17 bases. The germline V gene encodes CDR1 MNHEY and CDR2 SVGAGI. The CDR3 is CASSRGAEADIQYF. CDR3 coding DNA: TGTGCCAGCAGCCGAGGGGCCGAGGCAGACATTCAGTACTTC.

The chain links TRBV6-1 to TRBJ2-3, with a tentative D call TRBD1 (6 bases). The CDR3 runs 13 residues. Trimming cost V 6 bases and J 6 bases, with 13 bases left between them. Per the germline V gene, CDR1 is MNHNS and CDR2 is SASEGT. DNA of the CDR3: TGTGCCAGCAGGACACAGGGATTTGATACGCAGTATTTT. It yields the protein CASRTQGFDTQYF.

Comments on this clone: The sample has other DNA sequences that encode this CDR3 too. This chain joins TRBV28 and TRBJ2-7; D is tentatively TRBD1 or TRBD2 (5 bases each). Trimming shortened V by 2 bases and J by 1 base, and 12 bases separated the two germline ends. CDR1 is MDHEN, CDR2 SYDVKM, per germline. This CDR3 is built from 15 residues. The CDR3: CASSLAGTVSYEQYF. In nucleotides, the CDR3 is TGTGCCAGCAGTTTAGCCGGGACGGTATCCTACGAGCAGTACTTC.

The gene calls are TRBV15 and TRBJ2-2, with TRBD2 matching 10 bases. CDR1 and CDR2 from the germline V gene are LNHNV and YYDKDF (reference sequence). The CDR3 has 16 residues. V dropped 1 base and J dropped 3; count of bases not matched to a gene: 2. DNA for the CDR3: TGTGCCACCAGCAGAGCTAGCGGGGGCTACACCGGGGAGCTGTTTTTT. Encoded protein: CATSRASGGYTGELFF.

This chain joins TRBV4-2 and TRBJ2-2, with 13 bases that match TRBD2. Germline V CDR1 and CDR2: LGHNA, YNFKEQ. The CDR3 length is 20 residues. The V gene end was trimmed by 0 bases and the J gene end by 1 base; junction bases not matched to a gene: 8. CDR3 nucleotides: TGTGCCAGCAGCCAAGACCCGGGACTAGCGGGACCCTGGAACACCGGGGAGCTGTTTTTT. The encoded protein is CASSQDPGLAGPWNTGELFF.

This chain links TRBV29-1 with TRBJ2-4; 7 bases are shared with TRBD2. With 7 bases clipped from V and 9 bases from J, the junction kept 6 bases outside the gene matches. Germline V gene sequence: CDR1 SQVTM, CDR2 ANQGSEA. The CDR3 totals 11 residues. CDR3 loop: CSANGGGIQYF. For the CDR3, the DNA is TGCAGCGCTAATGGCGGGGGCATTCAGTACTTC.

Turning to this clone: Germline and junction disagree at one end, which may indicate a read error. The chain links TRBV11-2 to TRBJ2-7; D is ambiguous. Germline V gene lookup returns CDR1 SGHAT and CDR2 FQNNGV. This CDR3 region has 12 residues. CDR3 sequence (DNA): TGTGCCACCAGCGTATACTCCTACGAGCAGTACTTC. Translated: CATSVYSYEQYF.

V gene TRBV11-2 combines with J gene TRBJ2-7, with 7 bases lining up with TRBD1. CDR3 length: 13 amino acids. CDR1 is SGHAT, CDR2 FQNNGV, per germline. Germline trimming cut 4 bases from V and 3 bases from J; bases unmatched to any gene: 3. CDR3 DNA sequence: TGTGCCAGCAGCTCCCGGACAGGCTACGAGCAGTACTTC. This gives the protein CASSSRTGYEQYF.

The chain has TRBV10-3 and TRBJ2-3, with D uncertain. This CDR3 is 16 amino acids long. Germline CDR1 and CDR2: ENHRY and SYGVKD. Deletions cut 0 bases from V and 6 bases from J, with 16 bases between. The CDR3 protein is CAISESRLAALDTQYF. The DNA for the CDR3 is TGTGCCATCAGTGAGTCGAGGTTAGCCGCCCTCGATACGCAGTATTTT.

The V gene is TRBV6-1, the J gene TRBJ2-7, with 8 bases lining up with TRBD1. J was trimmed by 2 bases and V by 7 bases; bases with no gene match: 4. CDR1 is MNHNS and CDR2 is SASEGT in the germline V gene. This CDR3 has 13 amino acids. CDR3 sequence (DNA): TGTGCCAGCACCACAGGGGGTGCCTACGAGCAGTACTTC. Translation: CASTTGGAYEQYF.

As concerns this clone: Distinct nucleotide sequences in the sample also encode this CDR3. The chain uses TRBV7-9 and TRBJ2-2; 10 bases are a match to TRBD1. The CDR3 spans 15 residues. V lost 6 bases and J lost 5; bases outside the gene matches: 6. From germline, CDR1 is SEHNR and CDR2 FQNEAQ (reference sequence). For the CDR3, the DNA is TGTGCCAGCAGTTTTAGACAGGGGGCGACCGGGGAGCTGTTTTTT. The encoded protein is CASSFRQGATGELFF.